This is a list of T cell receptor beta chains from one sample in a study of cytotoxic CD8 clonotypes in ibrutinib-treated CLL. Profiling relied on immunoSEQ multiplex PCR, and the TCRdb table lists in-frame clones only, not all of them. The sample has about 300,000 clones; approximately 79% are singletons. The sample in question was PBMCs, obtained at disease progression, from a patient treated with ibrutinib. Every receptor here comes from a human donor with chronic lymphocytic leukemia. The CDR3 runs from the conserved cysteine through the conserved F or W. D genes are given only for firm matches. The size of a clone is reported for some rows only, either as once, few or many, or as a class for expanded clones.

cdr3_nt	cdr3_aa	j_call	d_call	v_call	clone_size
TGTGCCAGCAGCCGTAGCGGGAGGCTGAACACCGGGGAGCTGTTTTTT	CASSRSGRLNTGELFF	TRBJ2-2	TRBD2	TRBV5-4	.
TGTGCCAGCAGTTTAGTGACAGGAATGTACCAAGAGACCCAGTACTTC	CASSLVTGMYQETQYF	TRBJ2-5	.	TRBV28	.
TGTGCCAGCAGCTTCGGACAGCCTTCGCCCCAGTACTTC	CASSFGQPSPQYF	TRBJ2-5	.	TRBV5-6	.
TGTGCCAGCAGTTTATGGGGGGTCAACACCGGGGAGCTGTTTTTT	CASSLWGVNTGELFF	TRBJ2-2	.	TRBV27	.
TGCGCCAGCAGCTTCGGGAACGGAAGGGACACTGAAGCTTTCTTT	CASSFGNGRDTEAFF	TRBJ1-1	.	TRBV5-1	.
TGTGCTAGTGGTTCCTATACAGGGCAATACGAGCAGTACTTC	CASGSYTGQYEQYF	TRBJ2-7	.	TRBV12-5	.
TGTGCCAGCTCACCATATAGGCGGACGGGGGAGACCCAGTACTTC	CASSPYRRTGETQYF	TRBJ2-5	.	TRBV18	.
TGTGCCAGCAGCTTGGTCCGGACGAGCGGGAACACTGAAGCTTTCTTT	CASSLVRTSGNTEAFF	TRBJ1-1	.	TRBV5-4	.
TGCGCCAGCAGCTTGCCCCTGCGGACAGGGGGAGGCCAAGAGACCCAGTACTTC	CASSLPLRTGGGQETQYF	TRBJ2-5	TRBD1	TRBV5-1	.
TGTGCCAGTAGTGCGCCACTAGCGCAAGAGACCCAGTACTTC	CASSAPLAQETQYF	TRBJ2-5	TRBD2	TRBV19	.
TGTGCCAGCAGCCTAGCGGGCGCAGATACGCAGTATTTT	CASSLAGADTQYF	TRBJ2-3	TRBD2	TRBV7-3	.
TGCGCCAGCAGCCAAGGACCGATCTCTGGAAACACCATATATTTT	CASSQGPISGNTIYF	TRBJ1-3	.	TRBV4-3	once
TGTGCCAGCAGTGAAACCCGGCTAGCCTCCTACGAGCAGTACTTC	CASSETRLASYEQYF	TRBJ2-7	.	TRBV2	.
TGTGCCAGCAGAACCCCCGTAGTGGGCCCTGGAAACACCATATATTTT	CASRTPVVGPGNTIYF	TRBJ1-3	.	TRBV6-6	.
TGTGCCAGCTCACCCTTCAGGGGAGATTCTGGAAACACCATATATTTT	CASSPFRGDSGNTIYF	TRBJ1-3	.	TRBV18	.
TGTGCCAGCAGCTCCAGCTCCTACAATGAGCAGTTCTTC	CASSSSSYNEQFF	TRBJ2-1	.	TRBV7-6	.
TGTGCCAGCAGCATTGGACAGGGGGCTGCCTACGAGCAGTACTTC	CASSIGQGAAYEQYF	TRBJ2-7	TRBD1	TRBV7-6	.
TGTGCCAGCAGTTACTCTTGGGACCTTAATTCACCCCTCCACTTT	CASSYSWDLNSPLHF	TRBJ1-6	.	TRBV6-5	.
TGTGCCAGCAGCTTAGTTCTAGCGGGAGGTGGGGATACGCAGTATTTT	CASSLVLAGGGDTQYF	TRBJ2-3	TRBD2	TRBV7-2	once
TGTGCCAGCAGTCCACCCACCGGGGAGCTGTTTTTT	CASSPPTGELFF	TRBJ2-2	.	TRBV6-4	.
TGTGCCAGCTCACCAACGGGACAGGGGCCCTTCAACTATGGCTACACCTTC	CASSPTGQGPFNYGYTF	TRBJ1-2	TRBD1	TRBV18	.
TGTGCCAGCAGCCGGACAGGAAGGCCAGATACGCAGTATTTT	CASSRTGRPDTQYF	TRBJ2-3	TRBD1	TRBV11-3	.
TGCAGTGCTACCCCGAAAGAGACCCAGTACTTC	CSATPKETQYF	TRBJ2-5	.	TRBV20-1	once
TGTGCCAGCAGTCGGCAGGGTGATGAAAAACTGTTTTTT	CASSRQGDEKLFF	TRBJ1-4	.	TRBV2	.
TGTGCCAGCAGCCCATCCGGGACAGGGGTTAGAGGCTACACCTTC	CASSPSGTGVRGYTF	TRBJ1-2	TRBD1	TRBV11-2	.
TGCGCCAGCAGCAGGGGACAGGGGGCCTACGAGCAGTACTTC	CASSRGQGAYEQYF	TRBJ2-7	TRBD1	TRBV5-1	.
TGTGCCAGCAGTTCGCACGAAAAACTGTTTTTT	CASSSHEKLFF	TRBJ1-4	.	TRBV2	.
TGTGCCAGCAGCTTAGCACCAGGAACCTACGAGCAGTACTTC	CASSLAPGTYEQYF	TRBJ2-7	.	TRBV7-6	.
TGTGCCAGCTCCCGGGGGGATACGCAGTATTTT	CASSRGDTQYF	TRBJ2-3	.	TRBV11-3	.
TGTGCCAGCAGCTTAGGTCGCTCCTACAATGAGCAGTTCTTC	CASSLGRSYNEQFF	TRBJ2-1	.	TRBV7-3	.
TGTGCCAGCAGTCACCCGGGACAGGGGATTTCCGAGCAGTACTTC	CASSHPGQGISEQYF	TRBJ2-7	TRBD1	TRBV6-6	.
TGCGCCAGCAGCCTAGAGGGACAGGGAGGCACTGAAGCTTTCTTT	CASSLEGQGGTEAFF	TRBJ1-1	TRBD1	TRBV5-1	.
TGTGCCAGCAGCGTTTCCCCCTACGGGACAGGGGCTATCAATGAGCAGTTCTTC	CASSVSPYGTGAINEQFF	TRBJ2-1	TRBD1	TRBV9	.
TGTGCCAGCTCACCTAATTCGGACGGGGAGCTGTTTTTT	CASSPNSDGELFF	TRBJ2-2	.	TRBV18	.
TGTGCCAGCAGTTTAGGTGCCCGCGACAGCCACCACTCCTACGAGCAGTACTTC	CASSLGARDSHHSYEQYF	TRBJ2-7	.	TRBV28	.
TGTGCCAGCAGCACGACAGGGCCCTATGGCTACACCTTC	CASSTTGPYGYTF	TRBJ1-2	TRBD1	TRBV7-9	.
TGTGCCAGCAGCCCAGAGACAGGGGATAGGTACAATGAGCAGTTCTTC	CASSPETGDRYNEQFF	TRBJ2-1	TRBD1	TRBV7-6	.
TGCGCCAGCAGCCTGCGCCCGGGACAGGGCCATCAGCCCCAGCATTTT	CASSLRPGQGHQPQHF	TRBJ1-5	TRBD1	TRBV4-1	.
TGTGCCAGTAGTATTTTAGCCGGGGAGACCCAGTACTTC	CASSILAGETQYF	TRBJ2-5	.	TRBV19	.
TGTGCCAGCAGCCAAGTGTCAGACAGCTCCTACGAGCAGTACTTC	CASSQVSDSSYEQYF	TRBJ2-7	.	TRBV4-2	few
TGTGCCACCAGCAGAGTTAGCGGGAGAACGGTCGGGGAGCTGTTTTTT	CATSRVSGRTVGELFF	TRBJ2-2	TRBD2	TRBV15	.
TGCAGCGTTGAAGCAGATTTAGCGGGCGCTTACAATGAGCAGTTCTTC	CSVEADLAGAYNEQFF	TRBJ2-1	TRBD2	TRBV29-1	.
TGCGCCAGCACGATAGCGGGAGTGACAGGGGAGCAGTTCTTC	CASTIAGVTGEQFF	TRBJ2-1	TRBD2	TRBV5-1	.